These 12 T cell receptor beta chains were sequenced from one sample in a study of neurological immune-mediated disorders. TCRdb called the 5' RACE reads again in MiXCR, with one record for every CDR3 protein. The table shows more than 30,000 distinct CDR3 sequences, with about an eighth occurring only once. Time point noted: technical triplicate 2. Source material: CD4+ T cells from blood. Receptors were obtained from a female donor with HTLV-1-associated myelopathy (HAM/TSP).

This clonotype was observed at least ten times. CDR3 bases: TGCAGTGCCCCCTCTCCGGAGTGGTACACAGATACGCAGTATTTT. Its protein product is CSAPSPEWYTDTQYF. The chain couples TRBV20-1 to TRBJ2-3, with D hard to call. V lost 6 bases and J 2 bases, leaving 18 bases between the germline ends. This CDR3 spans 15 amino acids. CDR1 and CDR2 (germline): DFQATT, SNEGSKA (reference sequence).

As concerns this clonotype: One junction end disagrees with the germline gene, perhaps due to a read error. The chain combines TRBV29-1 with TRBJ2-1; 9 bases are a match to TRBD1. The CDR3 has 11 amino acids. Germline V CDR1 and CDR2: SQVTM, ANQGSEA. The CDR3 sequence is CSVLGTGLQIF. CDR3 nucleotide sequence: TGCAGTGTGCTGGGGACAGGGTTGCAGATCTTC.

This clonotype was detected ten times or more. The chain employs TRBV5-1 and TRBJ2-7, with a possible D match to TRBD1 (6 bases). The germline gives CDR1 SGHRS, CDR2 YFSETQ. The CDR3 consists of 14 residues. V was trimmed by 5 bases and J by 5 bases, leaving 17 bases between them. Here the CDR3 DNA reads TGCGCCAGCAGTGAGACAGGTTTCGACGACGAGCAGTACTTC. Protein product: CASSETGFDDEQYF.

The CDR3 spells CAWRWGRFYEQYF. The CDR3 bases are TGTGCCTGGAGATGGGGCAGATTCTACGAGCAGTACTTC. The chain has TRBV30 and TRBJ2-7; the D gene is possibly TRBD1 (5 bases). Trimming left V 3 bases short and J 3 bases short, with 12 bases between. CDR3 length equals 13 residues. CDR1 and CDR2 (germline): GTSNPN, SVGIG (reference sequence).

J is TRBJ2-5 and V is TRBV7-8; 7 nucleotides match TRBD2. This CDR3 has 13 amino acids. With V trimmed by 10 bases and J by 5 bases, 10 bases remained unmatched. From germline, CDR1 is SGHVS and CDR2 FQNEAQ. The CDR3 DNA reads as TGTGCCACGGGGAGGTGGGGGGGGGAGACCCAGTACTTC. It translates to CATGRWGGETQYF.

This clonotype was observed many times. This chain joins TRBV24-1 and TRBJ2-5, with D unresolved. CDR3 size: 11 residues. Deletions cut 9 bases from V and 3 bases from J, with 7 bases between. Germline assignment: CDR1 KGHDR and CDR2 SFDVKD. The CDR3 protein is CATGPEETQYF. The CDR3 DNA is TGTGCCACCGGACCCGAAGAGACCCAGTACTTC.

The table lists this clonotype with many counts. The chain is built from TRBV12-3 or TRBV12-4 and TRBJ2-7, with D unresolved. The CDR3 covers 12 residues. Trimming removed 7 bases at V and 3 bases at J, with 10 bases between. The CDR3 sequence is CASTRTGYEQYF. The DNA for the CDR3 is TGTGCCAGCACCCGGACGGGCTACGAGCAGTACTTC.

The chain carries TRBV4-1 and TRBJ2-2; TRBD1 agrees at 8 bases. CDR3 length: 14 amino acids. J gave up 3 bases and V 6 bases, and 3 bases lay outside the gene matches. The germline CDR1 and CDR2 sequences are MGHRA and YSYEKL. Here the CDR3 reads CASRAQGDTGELFF. The CDR3 region has the DNA TGCGCCAGCAGGGCACAGGGGGACACCGGGGAGCTGTTTTTT.

This clonotype showed up many times. V is TRBV7-8 and J is TRBJ1-1; no reliable D call. Trimming left V 6 bases short and J 1 base short, with 9 bases between. Germline V lookup: CDR1 SGHVS, CDR2 FQNEAQ. This CDR3 region has 13 residues. Written as DNA, the CDR3 is TGTGCCAGCAGAGTGTCCGGGAACACTGAAGCTTTCTTT. Translating it yields CASRVSGNTEAFF.

This clonotype came up many times. This rearrangement joins TRBV5-1 to TRBJ2-3; D is unresolved. The CDR3 is 14 amino acids. V was trimmed by 1 base and J by 2 bases, leaving 8 bases between them. Germline values: CDR1 SGHRS, CDR2 YFSETQ. CDR3 sequence: CASSLSQNTDTQYF. Here the CDR3 DNA reads TGCGCCAGCAGCTTGTCGCAGAACACAGATACGCAGTATTTT.

This clonotype was recorded at least ten times. The chain is built from TRBV6-1 and TRBJ2-7; tentatively, D is TRBD1 or TRBD2 (5 bases each). Trimming took 6 bases from V and 2 from J, leaving 14 bases between them. This CDR3 region has 14 residues. CDR1 is MNHNS, CDR2 SASEGT, per germline. The CDR3 nucleotides are TGTGCCAGCAGCCGGGACCGTACAACCTACGAGCAGTACTTC. Its translation is CASSRDRTTYEQYF.

This chain connects TRBV4-1 to TRBJ2-7, with 8 bases aligning to TRBD2. V was pared by 0 bases and J by 2 bases, with 12 bases of the junction left unmatched. From germline, CDR1 is MGHRA and CDR2 YSYEKL. This CDR3 comprises 18 residues. The CDR3 coding sequence is TGCGCCAGCAGCCAAGATCGGTTGGCTAGCGGGCAAACCTACGAGCAGTACTTC. Its protein is CASSQDRLASGQTYEQYF.